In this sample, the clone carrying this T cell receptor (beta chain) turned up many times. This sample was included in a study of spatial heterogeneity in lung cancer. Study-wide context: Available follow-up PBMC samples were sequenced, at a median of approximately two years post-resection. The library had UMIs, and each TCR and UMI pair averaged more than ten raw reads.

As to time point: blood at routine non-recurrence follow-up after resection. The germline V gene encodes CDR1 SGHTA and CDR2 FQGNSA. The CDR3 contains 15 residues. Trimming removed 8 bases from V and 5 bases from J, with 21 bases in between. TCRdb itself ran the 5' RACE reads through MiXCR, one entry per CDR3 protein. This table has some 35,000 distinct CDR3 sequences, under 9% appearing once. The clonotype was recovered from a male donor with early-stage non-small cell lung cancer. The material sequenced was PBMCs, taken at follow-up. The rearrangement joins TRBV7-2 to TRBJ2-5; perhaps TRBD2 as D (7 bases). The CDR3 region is CASSPRAGARETQYF. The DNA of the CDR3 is TGTGCCAGCTCACCCCGCGCGGGGGCTCGTGAGACCCAGTACTTC.